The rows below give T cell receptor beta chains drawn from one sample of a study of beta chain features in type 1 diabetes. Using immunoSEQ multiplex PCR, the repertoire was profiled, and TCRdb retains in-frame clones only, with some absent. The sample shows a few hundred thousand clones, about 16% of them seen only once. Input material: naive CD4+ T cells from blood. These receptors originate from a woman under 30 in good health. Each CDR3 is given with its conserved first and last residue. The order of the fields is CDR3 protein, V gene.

CDR3: CASSGPGSLQTDTQYF
V: TRBV7-9

CDR3: CASSLVAGVSTGELFF
V: TRBV5-6

CDR3: CASSYGGVGDEQYF
V: TRBV27

CDR3: CASSPRQGDSYNEQFF
V: TRBV7-2

CDR3: CAWSGDRGEPQHF
V: TRBV30

CDR3: CAWSLIRFNTGELFF
V: TRBV30

CDR3: CASSLPNGQTEAFF
V: TRBV28

CDR3: CASIPSGSYEQYF
V: TRBV28

CDR3: CASSGGGLDTEAFF
V: TRBV27

CDR3: CASGLYTEAFF
V: TRBV2

CDR3: CASSQDPSREQYF
V: TRBV4-2

CDR3: CAWSHTRTGEGYGYTF
V: TRBV30

CDR3: CAWSGQGRKAYTF
V: TRBV30

CDR3: CASSFDRGITEAFF
V: TRBV27

CDR3: CASSSDRGEGQPQHF
V: TRBV28

CDR3: CSAKGADTQYF
V: TRBV20-1

CDR3: CASSLYAGSNQPQHF
V: TRBV11-2

CDR3: CSVHRPTGDTYEQYF
V: TRBV29-1

CDR3: CASSLTGGGTGANVLTF
V: TRBV7-2

CDR3: CASSKVEREAGVVCDEQFF
V: TRBV21-1

CDR3: CATLSTGSNQPQHF
V: TRBV28

CDR3: CAWSKMEETQYF
V: TRBV30

CDR3: CSVAGNYGYTF
V: TRBV29-1

CDR3: CASSPTGGLDTEAFF
V: TRBV9

CDR3: CASSLTSGSSSEQYF
V: TRBV7-2

CDR3: CASGQGEETQYF
V: TRBV18

CDR3: CASSLRGEQYF
V: TRBV6-6

CDR3: CASSLGLAGTRTQYF
V: TRBV7-2